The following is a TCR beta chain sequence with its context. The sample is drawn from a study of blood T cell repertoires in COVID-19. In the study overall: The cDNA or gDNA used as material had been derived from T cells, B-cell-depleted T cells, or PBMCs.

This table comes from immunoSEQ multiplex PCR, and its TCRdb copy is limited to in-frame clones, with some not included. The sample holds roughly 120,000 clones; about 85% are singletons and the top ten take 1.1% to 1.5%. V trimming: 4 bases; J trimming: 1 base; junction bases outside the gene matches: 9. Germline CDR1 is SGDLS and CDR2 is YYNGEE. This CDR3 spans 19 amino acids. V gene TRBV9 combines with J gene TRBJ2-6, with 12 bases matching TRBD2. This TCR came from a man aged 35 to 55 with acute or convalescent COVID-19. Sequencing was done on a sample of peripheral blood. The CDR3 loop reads CASSLKTSGGPSGANVLTF. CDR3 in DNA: TGTGCCAGCAGCTTGAAGACTAGCGGGGGCCCGTCTGGGGCCAACGTCCTGACTTTC.